One sample yielded the 25 T cell receptor beta chains listed below, sequenced in a study of CD8 T cells in Susac syndrome. Random hexamers served to reverse transcribe roughly 0.45 to 1 ug RNA. In TCRdb, the immunoSEQ multiplex PCR reads were re-called with MiXCR into one record per CDR3 protein. The top ten clones hold approximately 0.12% of a sample with about 280,000 distinct CDR3 sequences, roughly 85% of them seen once. Sequencing input: CD8+ T cells from PBMCs. The receptors were gathered from a human donor with multiple sclerosis.

Only a few counts were recorded for this clonotype. The V gene is TRBV6-5, the J gene TRBJ2-1, with D perhaps matching TRBD2 (6 bases). This CDR3 is built from 16 residues. Per germline, CDR1 MNHEY and CDR2 SVGAGI. V was shortened by 4 bases and J by 2 bases, with 15 bases between the two germline ends. In DNA form, the CDR3 reads TGTGCCAGCAGTTCGGCGACAGCGGGTCCCTACAATGAGCAGTTCTTC. As protein: CASSSATAGPYNEQFF.

The chain joins TRBV29-1 to TRBJ2-7, with TRBD1 matching over 9 bases. CDR1 SQVTM and CDR2 ANQGSEA come from the germline V gene. CDR3 length: 15 amino acids. The ends lost 7 bases at V and 1 base at J; junction bases unmatched: 11. The CDR3 sequence is CSADGPGQGSYEQYF. The CDR3 DNA reads as TGCAGCGCGGACGGCCCGGGACAGGGATCCTACGAGCAGTACTTC.

This clonotype came up a few times. The gene calls are TRBV4-1 and TRBJ1-5; D ambiguous. Germline V gives CDR1 MGHRA, CDR2 YSYEKL. This CDR3 region has 14 residues. Between the trimmed V and J ends, which lost 0 bases and 0 bases, there was a span of 3 bases. CDR3 in amino acids: CASSQDNSNQPQHF. The CDR3 DNA sequence: TGCGCCAGCAGCCAAGATAATAGCAATCAGCCCCAGCATTTT.

The chain combines TRBV27 with TRBJ1-4; no reliable D call. Germline-derived CDR1 and CDR2 are MNHEY and SMNVEV (reference sequence). The CDR3 runs to 14 residues. Between the trimmed V and J ends, which lost 8 bases and 8 bases, there was a span of 18 bases. Here the CDR3 DNA reads TGTGCCAGCGGCGCGGGCACACTCGGGGAAAAACTGTTTTTT. It is translated as CASGAGTLGEKLFF. The variable domain in full, completed from reference TRBV27 and TRBJ1-4, reads EAQVTQNPRYLITVTGKKLTVTCSQNMNHEYMSWYRQDPGLGLRQIYYSMNVEVTDKGDVPEGYKVSRKEKRNFPLILESPSPNQTSLYFCASGAGTLGEKLFFGSGTQLSVL.

The chain recombines TRBV28 with TRBJ2-4; D uncertain. CDR3 size: 12 residues. Trimming stripped 4 bases from V and 7 bases from J, with 8 bases between. Germline assignment: CDR1 MDHEN and CDR2 SYDVKM. The CDR3 bases are TGTGCCAGCAGTTCCCAAGGGAACATTCAGTACTTC. This translates into CASSSQGNIQYF.

This rearrangement joins TRBV24-1 to TRBJ2-5; D might be TRBD1 (6 bases). In germline, CDR1 is KGHDR, CDR2 SFDVKD. V dropped 1 base and J dropped 5 bases, with 10 bases sitting between them. This CDR3 spans 14 amino acids. The CDR3 region is CATSDFVQGETQYF. CDR3 DNA sequence: TGTGCCACCAGTGATTTCGTCCAGGGGGAGACCCAGTACTTC.

The gene calls are TRBV6-2 or TRBV6-3 and TRBJ2-5; D remains ambiguous. Trimming removed 6 bases from V and 4 bases from J, with 9 bases in between. This CDR3 spans 12 amino acids. Germline values: CDR1 MNHEY, CDR2 SVGEGT. This CDR3 reads CASSTNGETQYF. DNA of the CDR3: TGTGCCAGCAGCACCAACGGAGAGACCCAGTACTTC.

This chain joins TRBV6-4 and TRBJ1-3; D not resolved. The CDR3 is 13 amino acids. CDR1 and CDR2 from the germline V gene are MRHNA and SNTAGT. V gave up 11 bases and J gave up 0 bases, with 11 bases separating them. The CDR3, as DNA: TGTGCCCCGAGGGCTACCTCTGGAAACACCATATATTTT. Translating it yields CAPRATSGNTIYF.

The chain combines TRBV18 with TRBJ2-2; a possible D gene is TRBD2 (6 bases). From germline, CDR1 is KGHSH and CDR2 LQKENI. V was trimmed by 3 bases and J by 3 bases, leaving 14 bases between them. This CDR3 is 16 amino acids long. CDR3 in amino acids: CASSPGRTIYTGELFF. Written as DNA, the CDR3 is TGTGCCAGCTCACCCGGCCGGACTATTTACACCGGGGAGCTGTTTTTT.

This clonotype turned up a few times. The CDR3 here is CASAVSGANVLTF. CDR3 bases: TGTGCCTCCGCTGTCTCTGGGGCCAACGTCCTGACTTTC. The rearrangement links TRBV10-3 to TRBJ2-6, with D hard to call. The CDR3 is 13 amino acids. Trimming left V 11 bases short and J 0 bases short, with 8 bases between. In germline, CDR1 is ENHRY, CDR2 SYGVKD.

The gene calls are TRBV20-1 and TRBJ1-3, with a tentative D call TRBD1 (6 bases). From germline, CDR1 is DFQATT and CDR2 SNEGSKA (reference sequence). This CDR3 spans 17 amino acids. V dropped 0 bases and J dropped 0 bases, with 15 bases sitting between them. The CDR3 DNA sequence: TGCAGTGCTAGAGATCGGGGGGGCCCCGTCTCTGGAAACACCATATATTTT. Protein product: CSARDRGGPVSGNTIYF.

This clonotype was recorded a few times. The chain combines TRBV4-1 with TRBJ1-4; 10 bases match TRBD1. Germline CDR1 and CDR2: MGHRA and YSYEKL. Trimming removed 4 bases from V and 7 bases from J; junction bases left unmatched: 12. The CDR3 runs to 17 residues. The CDR3 loop reads CASSLPQTGGFFEKLFF. For the CDR3, the DNA is TGCGCCAGCAGCCTTCCCCAGACAGGGGGCTTTTTTGAAAAACTGTTTTTT.

The rearrangement uses TRBV28 and TRBJ1-4; no clear D. The CDR3 length is 17 residues. V dropped 5 bases and J dropped 5 bases, with 21 bases sitting between them. Germline V CDR1 and CDR2: MDHEN, SYDVKM. The CDR3 DNA sequence: TGTGCCAGCAGTCCCCGCCCTATTCGGACCCGGAATGAAAAACTGTTTTTT. Encoded protein: CASSPRPIRTRNEKLFF.

The gene calls are TRBV24-1 and TRBJ2-3; D is perhaps TRBD2 (6 bases). The germline V gene has CDR1 KGHDR and CDR2 SFDVKD. Trimming shortened V by 9 bases and J by 2 bases, and 17 bases separated the two germline ends. CDR3 size: 15 residues. CDR3 in DNA: TGTGCCACCTCCCCTGGGGCGGGATACACAGATACGCAGTATTTT. As protein: CATSPGAGYTDTQYF.

This chain links TRBV14 with TRBJ2-7; perhaps TRBD2 as D (5 bases). CDR1 and CDR2 (germline): SGHDN, FVKESK. This CDR3 is built from 13 residues. V was cut by 4 bases and J by 7 bases, with 14 bases left in between. This chain's CDR3 is CASSPLRTGEQYF. In nucleotides, the CDR3 is TGTGCCAGCAGCCCTCTTAGGACGGGGGAGCAGTACTTC.

This rearrangement joins TRBV7-9 to TRBJ2-1; no firm D call. Trimming pared 4 bases from V and 1 base from J, leaving 17 bases between. Per the germline V gene, CDR1 is SEHNR and CDR2 is FQNEAQ (reference sequence). CDR3 length: 17 residues. The CDR3 region is CASSSGGDPKSYNEQFF. Written as DNA, the CDR3 is TGTGCCAGCAGCTCAGGTGGAGATCCGAAATCCTACAATGAGCAGTTCTTC.

The rearrangement links TRBV7-9 to TRBJ2-5, with D possibly being TRBD1 or TRBD2 (5 bases each). The CDR3 is 14 amino acids. V was cut by 5 bases and J by 4 bases, with 14 bases left in between. The V gene's germline CDR1 is SEHNR and CDR2 FQNEAQ (reference sequence). In DNA, the CDR3 is TGTGCCAGCAGCGTCGGGGCAGGGCCAGAGACCCAGTACTTC. It yields the protein CASSVGAGPETQYF.

Regarding this clonotype: The junction shows a germline mismatch at one end, possibly a read error. The chain couples TRBV28 to TRBJ2-1; TRBD2 aligns across 8 bases. The germline V gene has CDR1 MDHEN and CDR2 SYDVKM. The CDR3 runs 17 residues. As DNA, the CDR3 is TGTGCCAGCAGTTTAGCGGGAGGAGGTAGTTCCTGCAATGAGCAGTTCTTC. Protein sequence: CASSLAGGGSSCNEQFF.

The table lists this clonotype with a count of one. This chain uses TRBV27 with TRBJ2-1, with 9 bases aligning to TRBD2. The CDR3 extends over 16 amino acids. V shed 3 bases and J 3 bases; nucleotides not matched to a gene: 6. The germline gives CDR1 MNHEY, CDR2 SMNVEV (reference sequence). The CDR3 region is CASSFSGRIVYNEQFF. CDR3 nucleotide sequence: TGTGCCAGCAGTTTTAGCGGGAGAATTGTCTACAATGAGCAGTTCTTC.

The count of this clonotype is one. V and J are TRBV27 and TRBJ2-6, with D maybe TRBD2 (5 bases). Germline V gives CDR1 MNHEY, CDR2 SMNVEV (reference sequence). V lost 7 bases to trimming and J lost 0 bases, with 16 bases between them. CDR3 length equals 17 residues. The CDR3 loop reads CASTQRGLASGANVLTF. The CDR3, as DNA: TGTGCCAGCACCCAGAGAGGACTGGCCTCTGGGGCCAACGTCCTGACTTTC.

V is TRBV29-1 and J is TRBJ2-7, with 7 nucleotides matching TRBD1. The germline V gene encodes CDR1 SQVTM and CDR2 ANQGSEA. V lost 7 bases and J lost 3; bases outside the gene matches: 6. The CDR3 has 12 residues. The CDR3 nucleotides read TGCAGCGGGCGGACAGGAGTCTACGAGCAGTACTTC. This translates into CSGRTGVYEQYF.

The V gene is TRBV27, the J gene TRBJ2-7; 11 bases fit TRBD1. The junction had 18 bases not matched to a gene; V was cut back by 4 bases and J by 7 bases. There are 18 residues in the CDR3. The germline gives CDR1 MNHEY, CDR2 SMNVEV (reference sequence). In DNA form, the CDR3 reads TGTGCCAGCAGTTCTCTATCCACGCCCAAGGACAGGGGGCGAGAGCAGTACTTC. Translation gives CASSSLSTPKDRGREQYF.

This CDR3 reads CASSVRTTGTHYEQYF. The CDR3, as DNA: TGTGCCAGCAGCGTACGGACTACCGGGACTCATTACGAGCAGTACTTC. This chain joins TRBV7-9 and TRBJ2-7, with D maybe TRBD2 (6 bases). CDR1 is SEHNR, CDR2 FQNEAQ, per germline (reference sequence). V lost 5 bases, J lost 4 bases, and 21 bases lay in between. CDR3 length: 16 amino acids.

The chain uses TRBV9 and TRBJ2-3, with 9 bases fitting TRBD2. Losses at the gene ends were 0 bases for V and 4 bases for J; bases not matched to a gene: 3. Germline V CDR1 and CDR2: SGDLS, YYNGEE. The CDR3 is 15 amino acids. The CDR3 region has the DNA TGTGCCAGCAGCGTAGCAGCGGGAGGCCCAGATACGCAGTATTTT. Its translation: CASSVAAGGPDTQYF.

The chain uses TRBV25-1 and TRBJ1-2, with D possibly TRBD1 on 5 matching bases. V was trimmed by 1 base and J by 5 bases, leaving 14 bases between them. Germline V gene data show CDR1 as MGHDK and CDR2 as SYGVNS. This CDR3 is 15 amino acids long. The CDR3 sequence is CASSESQGRQYGYTF. The CDR3 nucleotides are TGTGCCAGCAGTGAATCGCAGGGAAGACAGTATGGCTACACCTTC.